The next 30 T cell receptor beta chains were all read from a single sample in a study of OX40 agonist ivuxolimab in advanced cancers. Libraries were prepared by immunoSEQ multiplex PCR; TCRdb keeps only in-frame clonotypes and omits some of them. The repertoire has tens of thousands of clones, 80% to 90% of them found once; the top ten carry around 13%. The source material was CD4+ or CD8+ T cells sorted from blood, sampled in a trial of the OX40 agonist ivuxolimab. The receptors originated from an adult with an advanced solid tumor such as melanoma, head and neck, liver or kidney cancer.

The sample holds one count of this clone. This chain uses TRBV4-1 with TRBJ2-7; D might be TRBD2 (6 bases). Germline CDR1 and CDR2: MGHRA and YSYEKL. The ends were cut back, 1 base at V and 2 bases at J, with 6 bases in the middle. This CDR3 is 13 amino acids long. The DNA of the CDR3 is TGCGCCAGCAGCCAAGGGACTACCTACGAGCAGTACTTC. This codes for CASSQGTTYEQYF.

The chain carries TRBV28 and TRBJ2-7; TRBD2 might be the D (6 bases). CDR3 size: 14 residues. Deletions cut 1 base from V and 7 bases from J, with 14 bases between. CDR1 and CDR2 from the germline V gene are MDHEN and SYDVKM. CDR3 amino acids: CASSLYRMGGEQYF. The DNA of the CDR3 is TGTGCCAGCAGTTTATACCGGATGGGGGGTGAGCAGTACTTC.

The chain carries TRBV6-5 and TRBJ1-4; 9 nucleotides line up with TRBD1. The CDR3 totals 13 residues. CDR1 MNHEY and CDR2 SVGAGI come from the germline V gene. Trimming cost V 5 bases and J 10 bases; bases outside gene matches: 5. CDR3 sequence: CASSPDRGVKLFF. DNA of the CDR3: TGTGCCAGCAGTCCCGACAGGGGGGTAAAACTGTTTTTT.

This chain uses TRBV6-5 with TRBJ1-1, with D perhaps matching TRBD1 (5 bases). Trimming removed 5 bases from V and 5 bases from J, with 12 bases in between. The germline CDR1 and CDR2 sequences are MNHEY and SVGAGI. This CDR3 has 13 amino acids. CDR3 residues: CASSNQGITEAFF. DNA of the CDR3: TGTGCCAGCAGTAACCAGGGAATTACTGAAGCTTTCTTT.

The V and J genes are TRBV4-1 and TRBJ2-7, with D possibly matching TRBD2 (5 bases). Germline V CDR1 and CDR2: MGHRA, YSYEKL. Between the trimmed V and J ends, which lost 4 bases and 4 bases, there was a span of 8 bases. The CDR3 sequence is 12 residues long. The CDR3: CASSREGYEQYF. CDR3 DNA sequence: TGCGCCAGCAGCCGAGAGGGTTACGAGCAGTACTTC.

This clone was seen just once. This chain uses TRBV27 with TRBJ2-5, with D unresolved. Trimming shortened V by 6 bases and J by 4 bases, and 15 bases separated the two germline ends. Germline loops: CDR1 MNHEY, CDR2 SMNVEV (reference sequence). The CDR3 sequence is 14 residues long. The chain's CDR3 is CASSPNGWVETQYF. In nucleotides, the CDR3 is TGTGCCAGCAGCCCTAACGGGTGGGTAGAGACCCAGTACTTC.

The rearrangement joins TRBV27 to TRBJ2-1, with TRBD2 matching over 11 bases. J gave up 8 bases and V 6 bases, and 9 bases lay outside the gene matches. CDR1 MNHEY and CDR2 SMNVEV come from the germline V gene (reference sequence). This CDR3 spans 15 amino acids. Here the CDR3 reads CASSPSSGGNDEQFF. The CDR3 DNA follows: TGTGCCAGCAGCCCTTCTAGCGGGGGGAACGATGAGCAGTTCTTC.

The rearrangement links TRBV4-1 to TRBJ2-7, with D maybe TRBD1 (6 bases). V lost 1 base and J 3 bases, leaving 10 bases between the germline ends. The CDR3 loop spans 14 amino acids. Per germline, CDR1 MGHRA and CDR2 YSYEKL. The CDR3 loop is CASSQGAGDYEQYF. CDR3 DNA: TGCGCCAGCAGCCAAGGGGCAGGGGACTACGAGCAGTACTTC.

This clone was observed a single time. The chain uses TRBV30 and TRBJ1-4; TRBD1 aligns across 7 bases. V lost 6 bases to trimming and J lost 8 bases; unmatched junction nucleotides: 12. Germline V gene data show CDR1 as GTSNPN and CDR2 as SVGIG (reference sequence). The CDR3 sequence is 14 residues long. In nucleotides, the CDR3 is TGTGCCTGTCAGGGGGGCAGGGTTGGGGAAAAACTGTTTTTT. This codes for CACQGGRVGEKLFF.

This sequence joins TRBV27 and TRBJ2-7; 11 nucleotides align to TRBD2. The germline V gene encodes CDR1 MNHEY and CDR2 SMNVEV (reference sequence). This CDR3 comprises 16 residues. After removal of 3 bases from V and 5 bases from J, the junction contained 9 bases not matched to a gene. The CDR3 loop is CASSFYGTSGSNEQYF. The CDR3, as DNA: TGTGCCAGCAGTTTTTACGGGACTAGCGGATCTAACGAGCAGTACTTC.

Here the CDR3 reads CASSQDPVPGGLLETQYF. CDR3 sequence (DNA): TGTGCCAGCAGCCAAGACCCCGTCCCAGGCGGCCTCTTGGAGACCCAGTACTTC. The J gene is TRBJ2-5, the V gene TRBV14; D ambiguous. This CDR3 has 18 residues. Trimming stripped 0 bases from V and 5 bases from J, with 22 bases between. CDR1 SGHDN and CDR2 FVKESK come from the germline V gene.

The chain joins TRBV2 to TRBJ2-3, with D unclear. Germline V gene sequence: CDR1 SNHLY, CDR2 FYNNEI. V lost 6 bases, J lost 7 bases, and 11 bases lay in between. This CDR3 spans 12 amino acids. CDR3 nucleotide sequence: TGTGCCAGCAGCGTGCTCCGGTATACGCAGTATTTT. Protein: CASSVLRYTQYF.

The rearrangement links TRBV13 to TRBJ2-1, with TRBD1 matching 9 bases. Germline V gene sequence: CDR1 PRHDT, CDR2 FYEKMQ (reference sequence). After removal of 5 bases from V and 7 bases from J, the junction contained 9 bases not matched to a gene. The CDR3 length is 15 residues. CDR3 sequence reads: CASSQSGTGRNEQFF. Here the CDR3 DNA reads TGTGCCAGCAGCCAATCCGGGACAGGGAGAAATGAGCAGTTCTTC.

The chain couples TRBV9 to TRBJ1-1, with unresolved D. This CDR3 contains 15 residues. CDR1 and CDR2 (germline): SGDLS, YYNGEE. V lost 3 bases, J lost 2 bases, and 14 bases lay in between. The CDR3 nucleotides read TGTGCCAGCAGCGCTCAAGGGAGGGAAAACACTGAAGCTTTCTTT. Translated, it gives CASSAQGRENTEAFF.

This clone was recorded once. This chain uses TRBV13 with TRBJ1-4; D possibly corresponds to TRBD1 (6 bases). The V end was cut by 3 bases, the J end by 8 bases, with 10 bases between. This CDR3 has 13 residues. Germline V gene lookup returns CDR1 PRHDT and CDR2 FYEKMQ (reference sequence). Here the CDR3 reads CASSLGAGEKLFF. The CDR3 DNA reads TGTGCCAGCAGCTTGGGGGCGGGCGAAAAACTGTTTTTT.

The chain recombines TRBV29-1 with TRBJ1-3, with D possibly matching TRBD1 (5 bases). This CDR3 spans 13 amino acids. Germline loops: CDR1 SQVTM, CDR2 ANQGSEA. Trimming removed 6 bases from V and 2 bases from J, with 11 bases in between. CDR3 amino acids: CSVFGDAGNTIYF. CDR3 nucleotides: TGCAGCGTCTTCGGGGACGCTGGAAACACCATATATTTT.

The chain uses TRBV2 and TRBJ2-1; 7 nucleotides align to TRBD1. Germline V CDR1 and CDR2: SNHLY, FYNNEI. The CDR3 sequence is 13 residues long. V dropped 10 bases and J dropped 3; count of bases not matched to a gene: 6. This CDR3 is CATRTGHYNEQFF. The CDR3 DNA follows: TGTGCCACAAGGACAGGACACTACAATGAGCAGTTCTTC.

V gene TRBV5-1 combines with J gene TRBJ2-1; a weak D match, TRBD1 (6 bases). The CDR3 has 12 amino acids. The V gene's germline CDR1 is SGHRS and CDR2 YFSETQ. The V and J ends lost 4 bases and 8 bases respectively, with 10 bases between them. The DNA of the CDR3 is TGCGCCAGCAGCGGGGGCTGGGATGAGCAGTTCTTC. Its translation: CASSGGWDEQFF.

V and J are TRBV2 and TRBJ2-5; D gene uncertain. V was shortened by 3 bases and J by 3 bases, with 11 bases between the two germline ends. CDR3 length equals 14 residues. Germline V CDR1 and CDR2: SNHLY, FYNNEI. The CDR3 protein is CASSDGWGKETQYF. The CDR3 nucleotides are TGTGCCAGCAGTGATGGCTGGGGAAAAGAGACCCAGTACTTC.

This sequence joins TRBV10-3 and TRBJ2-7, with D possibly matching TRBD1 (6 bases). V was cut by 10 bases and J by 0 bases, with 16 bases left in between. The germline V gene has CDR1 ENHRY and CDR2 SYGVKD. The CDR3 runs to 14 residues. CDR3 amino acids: CATLGQMSSYEQYF. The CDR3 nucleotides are TGTGCCACTCTAGGACAGATGAGCTCCTACGAGCAGTACTTC.

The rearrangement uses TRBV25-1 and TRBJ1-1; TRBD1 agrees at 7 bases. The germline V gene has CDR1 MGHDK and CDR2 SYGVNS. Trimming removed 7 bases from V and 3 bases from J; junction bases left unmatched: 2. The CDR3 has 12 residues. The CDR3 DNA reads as TGTGCCAGCAAGGACAGGTACACTGAAGCTTTCTTT. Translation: CASKDRYTEAFF.

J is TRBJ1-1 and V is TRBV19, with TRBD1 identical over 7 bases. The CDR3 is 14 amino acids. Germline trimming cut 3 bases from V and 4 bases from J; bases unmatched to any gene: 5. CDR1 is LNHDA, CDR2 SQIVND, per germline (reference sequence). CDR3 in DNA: TGTGCCAGTAGTATTTCGACAGGGCCCACTGAAGCTTTCTTT. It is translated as CASSISTGPTEAFF.

DNA for the CDR3: TGTGCCAGCAGTTTTGGCCTTGACTTGGGGACCCAGTACTTC. Encoded protein: CASSFGLDLGTQYF. The genes are TRBV27 and TRBJ2-5; D is uncertain. Trimming took 3 bases from V and 7 from J, leaving 15 bases between them. The germline gives CDR1 MNHEY, CDR2 SMNVEV (reference sequence). The CDR3 runs to 14 residues.

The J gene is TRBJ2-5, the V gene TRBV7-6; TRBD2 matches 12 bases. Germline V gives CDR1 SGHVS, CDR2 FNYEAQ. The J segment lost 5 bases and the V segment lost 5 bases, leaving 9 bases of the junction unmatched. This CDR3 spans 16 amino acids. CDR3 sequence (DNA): TGTGCCAGCAGCACCTCTAGCGGGGGGGCTCGGGAGACCCAGTACTTC. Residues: CASSTSSGGARETQYF.

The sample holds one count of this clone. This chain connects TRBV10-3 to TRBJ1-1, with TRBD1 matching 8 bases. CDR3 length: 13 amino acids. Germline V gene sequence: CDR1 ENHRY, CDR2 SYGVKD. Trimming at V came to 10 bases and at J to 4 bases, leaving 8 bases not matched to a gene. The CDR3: CATKGQGGTEAFF. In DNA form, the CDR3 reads TGTGCCACTAAAGGACAGGGTGGCACTGAAGCTTTCTTT.

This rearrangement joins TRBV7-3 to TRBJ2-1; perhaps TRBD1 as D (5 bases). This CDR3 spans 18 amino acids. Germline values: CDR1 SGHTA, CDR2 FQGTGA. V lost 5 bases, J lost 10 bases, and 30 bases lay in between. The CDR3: CASSPIGALDGPFSEQFF. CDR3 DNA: TGTGCCAGCAGCCCAATAGGGGCCCTGGATGGCCCCTTCAGCGAGCAGTTCTTC.

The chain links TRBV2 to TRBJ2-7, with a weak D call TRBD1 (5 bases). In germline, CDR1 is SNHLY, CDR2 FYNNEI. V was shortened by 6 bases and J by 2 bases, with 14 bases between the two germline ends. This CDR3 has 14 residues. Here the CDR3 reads CASSISTEPYEQYF. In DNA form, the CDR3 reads TGTGCCAGCAGCATATCGACAGAACCCTACGAGCAGTACTTC.

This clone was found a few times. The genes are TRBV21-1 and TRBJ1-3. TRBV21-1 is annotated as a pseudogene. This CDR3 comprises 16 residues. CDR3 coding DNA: TGTGCCAGCAGCAAAGCAGAGGGACCCTCTGGAAACACCATATATTTT. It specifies CASSKAEGPSGNTIYF.

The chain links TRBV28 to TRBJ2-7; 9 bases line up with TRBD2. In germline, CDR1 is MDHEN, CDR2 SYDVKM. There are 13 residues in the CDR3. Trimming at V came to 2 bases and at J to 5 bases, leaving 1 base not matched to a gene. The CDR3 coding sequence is TGTGCCAGCAGTTTACTAGCGGGACACGAGCAGTACTTC. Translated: CASSLLAGHEQYF.

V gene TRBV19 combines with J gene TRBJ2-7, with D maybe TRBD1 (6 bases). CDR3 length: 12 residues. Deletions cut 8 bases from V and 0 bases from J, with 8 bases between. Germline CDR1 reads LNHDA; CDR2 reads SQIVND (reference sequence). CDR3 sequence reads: CASGQHSYEQYF. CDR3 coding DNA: TGTGCCAGTGGACAGCACTCCTACGAGCAGTACTTC.